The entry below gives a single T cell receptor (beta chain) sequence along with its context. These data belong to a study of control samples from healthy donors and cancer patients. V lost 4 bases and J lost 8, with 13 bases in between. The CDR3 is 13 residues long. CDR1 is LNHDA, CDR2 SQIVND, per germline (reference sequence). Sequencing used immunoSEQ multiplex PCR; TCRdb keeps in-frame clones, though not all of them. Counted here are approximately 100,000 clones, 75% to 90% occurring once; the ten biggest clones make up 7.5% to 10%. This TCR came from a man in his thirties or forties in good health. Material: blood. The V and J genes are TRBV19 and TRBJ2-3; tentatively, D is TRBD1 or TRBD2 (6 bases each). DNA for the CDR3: TGTGCCAGTAGTACACAACAGGGAGGTACGCAGTATTTT. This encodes CASSTQQGGTQYF.